The clone carrying this T cell receptor beta chain was seen a handful of times. Its specificity is unknown. Sorting separated CD4+ and CD8+ T cells out of PBMCs. Sequencing templates came from extracted RNA that was reverse transcribed into cDNA. Repertoires were generated with immunoSEQ multiplex PCR, while TCRdb's copy carries only in-frame clones and drops some. The data contain 120,000 or so clones, about 51% of them seen just once; the ten biggest clones take up roughly 10%. Deletions cut 4 bases from V and 6 bases from J, with 17 bases between. CDR3 length: 15 residues. The germline V gene encodes CDR1 MNHEY and CDR2 SVGAGI. This sample is drawn from a study of CD8+ T cells in alopecia areata. Study-wide results and limits: Elevated clonality characterized lesional scalp relative to normal scalp, particularly in alopecia totalis/universalis.

The sequence derives from a human donor with alopecia areata. The sample taken for sequencing was NKG2D-low CD8+ T cells sorted from blood. The chain links TRBV6-5 to TRBJ2-3; D is unclear. CDR3 amino acids: CASSLYSLMLDTQYF. CDR3 bases: TGTGCCAGCAGTTTATACAGCCTTATGTTGGATACGCAGTATTTT.